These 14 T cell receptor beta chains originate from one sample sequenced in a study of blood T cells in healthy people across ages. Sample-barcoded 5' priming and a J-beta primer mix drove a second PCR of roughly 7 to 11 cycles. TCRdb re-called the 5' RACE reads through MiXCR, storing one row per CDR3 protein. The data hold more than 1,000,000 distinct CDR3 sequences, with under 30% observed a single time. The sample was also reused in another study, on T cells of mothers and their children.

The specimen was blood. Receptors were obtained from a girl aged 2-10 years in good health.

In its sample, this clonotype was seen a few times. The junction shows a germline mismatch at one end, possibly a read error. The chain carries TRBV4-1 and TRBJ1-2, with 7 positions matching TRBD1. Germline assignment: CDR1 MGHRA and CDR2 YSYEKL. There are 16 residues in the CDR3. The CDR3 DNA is TGCGCCAGCAGCCCCCCAAGCGCTTTGGGACAGCAAAGAATCTTCTTC. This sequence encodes CASSPPSALGQQRIFF.

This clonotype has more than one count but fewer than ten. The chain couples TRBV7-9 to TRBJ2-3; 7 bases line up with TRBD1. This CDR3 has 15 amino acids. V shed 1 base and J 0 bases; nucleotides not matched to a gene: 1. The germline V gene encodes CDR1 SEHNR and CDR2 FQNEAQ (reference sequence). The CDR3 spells CASSLVGQSTDTQYF. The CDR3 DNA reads TGTGCCAGCAGCTTAGTGGGACAGAGCACAGATACGCAGTATTTT.

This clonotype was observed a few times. The CDR3 DNA is TGTGCCAGCAGTCCCTACAGGGGTGAGCCCCAGCATTTT. Translated: CASSPYRGEPQHF. The genes are TRBV12-3 or TRBV12-4 and TRBJ1-5, with 7 bases aligning to TRBD1. The CDR3 runs to 13 residues. The junction had 6 bases not matched to a gene; V was cut back by 5 bases and J by 8 bases.

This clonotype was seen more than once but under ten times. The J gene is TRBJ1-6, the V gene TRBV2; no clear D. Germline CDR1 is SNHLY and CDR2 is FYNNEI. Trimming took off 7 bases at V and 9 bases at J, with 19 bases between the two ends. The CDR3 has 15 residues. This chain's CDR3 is CASNRPYPRGSPLHF. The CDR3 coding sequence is TGTGCCAGCAACAGACCTTACCCCCGGGGTTCACCCCTCCACTTT.

The CDR3 nucleotides read TGCGCCAGCAGCCAAAGGTCCCAGGTCGAGGCCAAAAACATTCAGTACTTC. As protein: CASSQRSQVEAKNIQYF. The J gene is TRBJ2-4, the V gene TRBV4-1; D call uncertain. The V gene lost 2 bases and the J gene lost 1 base, with 15 bases spanning the gap. The germline V gene has CDR1 MGHRA and CDR2 YSYEKL. The CDR3 sequence is 17 residues long.

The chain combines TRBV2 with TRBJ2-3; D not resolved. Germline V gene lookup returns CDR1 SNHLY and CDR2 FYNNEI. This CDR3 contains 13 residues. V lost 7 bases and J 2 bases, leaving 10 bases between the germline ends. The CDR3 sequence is CASKAEITDTQYF. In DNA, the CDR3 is TGTGCCAGCAAGGCAGAAATCACAGATACGCAGTATTTT.

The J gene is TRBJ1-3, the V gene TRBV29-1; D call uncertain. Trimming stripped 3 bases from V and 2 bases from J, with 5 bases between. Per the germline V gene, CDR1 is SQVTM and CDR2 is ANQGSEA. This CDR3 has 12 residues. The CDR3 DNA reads TGCAGCGTTGAGGTGGCTGGAAACACCATATATTTT. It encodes CSVEVAGNTIYF.

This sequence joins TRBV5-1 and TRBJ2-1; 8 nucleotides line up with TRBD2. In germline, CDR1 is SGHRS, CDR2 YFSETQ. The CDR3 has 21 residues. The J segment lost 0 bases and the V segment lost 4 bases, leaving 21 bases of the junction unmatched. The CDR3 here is CASSASMGEREYLSSYNEQFF. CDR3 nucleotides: TGCGCCAGCAGCGCCTCCATGGGGGAGCGGGAGTATCTGAGCTCCTACAATGAGCAGTTCTTC.

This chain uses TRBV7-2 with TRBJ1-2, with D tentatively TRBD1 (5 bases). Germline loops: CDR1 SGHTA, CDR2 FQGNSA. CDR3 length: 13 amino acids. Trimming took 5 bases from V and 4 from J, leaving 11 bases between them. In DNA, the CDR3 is TGTGCCAGCAGCGTCAGGGTGGGCTATGGCTACACCTTC. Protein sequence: CASSVRVGYGYTF. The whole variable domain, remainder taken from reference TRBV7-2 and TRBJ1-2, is GAGVSQSPSNKVTEKGKDVELRCDPISGHTALYWYRQSLGQGLEFLIYFQGNSAPDKSGLPSDRFSAERTGGSVSTLTIQRTQQEDSAVYLCASSVRVGYGYTFGSGTRLTVV.

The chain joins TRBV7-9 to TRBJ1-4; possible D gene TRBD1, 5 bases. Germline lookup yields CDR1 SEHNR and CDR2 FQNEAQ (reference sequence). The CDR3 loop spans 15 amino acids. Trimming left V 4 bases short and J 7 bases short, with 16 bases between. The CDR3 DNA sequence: TGTGCCAGCAGCTCGGGCGCTTTGGGGGGTGAAAAACTGTTTTTT. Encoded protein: CASSSGALGGEKLFF.

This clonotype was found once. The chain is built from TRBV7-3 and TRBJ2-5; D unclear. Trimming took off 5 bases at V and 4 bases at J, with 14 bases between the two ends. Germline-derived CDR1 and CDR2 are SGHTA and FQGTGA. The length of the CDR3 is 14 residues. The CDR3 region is CASSVEVGIETQYF. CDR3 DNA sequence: TGTGCCAGCAGCGTAGAAGTGGGGATAGAGACCCAGTACTTC.

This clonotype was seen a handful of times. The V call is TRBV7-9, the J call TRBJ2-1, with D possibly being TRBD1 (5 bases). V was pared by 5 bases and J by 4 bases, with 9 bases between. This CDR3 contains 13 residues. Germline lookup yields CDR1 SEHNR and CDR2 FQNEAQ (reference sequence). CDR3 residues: CASSTQDYNEQFF. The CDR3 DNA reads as TGTGCCAGCAGCACACAGGATTACAATGAGCAGTTCTTC.

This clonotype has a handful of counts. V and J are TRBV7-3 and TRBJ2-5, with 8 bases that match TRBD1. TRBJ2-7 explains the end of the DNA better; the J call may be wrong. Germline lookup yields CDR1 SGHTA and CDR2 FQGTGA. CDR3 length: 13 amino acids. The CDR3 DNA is TGTGCCAGCAGCAGGGACAGGTACAACGAGCAGTACTTC. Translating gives CASSRDRYNEQYF.

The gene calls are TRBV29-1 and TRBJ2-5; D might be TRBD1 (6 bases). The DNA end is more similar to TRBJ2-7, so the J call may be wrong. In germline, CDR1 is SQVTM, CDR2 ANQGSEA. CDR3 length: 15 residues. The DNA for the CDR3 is TGCAGCGTTGAAGAGTTAGGGACACCCAACTACGAGCAGTACTTC. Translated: CSVEELGTPNYEQYF.